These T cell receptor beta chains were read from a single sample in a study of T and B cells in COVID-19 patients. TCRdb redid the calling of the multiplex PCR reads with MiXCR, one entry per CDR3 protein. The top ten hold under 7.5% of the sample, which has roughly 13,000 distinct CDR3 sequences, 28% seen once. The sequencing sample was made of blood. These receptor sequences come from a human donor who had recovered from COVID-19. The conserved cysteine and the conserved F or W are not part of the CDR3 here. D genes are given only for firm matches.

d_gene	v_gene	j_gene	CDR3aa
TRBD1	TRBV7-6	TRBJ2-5	ASSYGTGAGETQY
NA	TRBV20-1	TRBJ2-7	SATRQKYEQY
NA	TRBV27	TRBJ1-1	ASRATRGTEAF
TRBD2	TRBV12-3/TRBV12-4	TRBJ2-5	ASRTSGRAETQY
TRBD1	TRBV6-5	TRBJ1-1	ASSQGQGWNTEAF
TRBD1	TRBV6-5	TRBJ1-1	ASSLGTGGRTEAF
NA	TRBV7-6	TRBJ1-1	ASSERGTTMNTEAF
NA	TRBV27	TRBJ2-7	ASSLRESSYEQY
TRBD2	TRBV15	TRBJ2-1	ATSREVAGGRIEQF
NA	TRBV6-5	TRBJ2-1	ASSYSVPWGNEQF
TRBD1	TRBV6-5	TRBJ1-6	ASSGQGTSSYNSPLH
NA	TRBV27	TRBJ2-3	ASSLGGGTDTQY
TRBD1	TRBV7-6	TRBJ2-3	ASRSTGTGRRAQY
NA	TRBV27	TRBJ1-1	ASSTRGSTEAF
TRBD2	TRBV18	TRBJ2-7	ASSPPPGLAGGDSYEQY
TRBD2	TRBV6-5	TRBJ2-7	ASSYSLTSGSNEQY
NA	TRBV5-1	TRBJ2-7	ASSLVVSPYEQY
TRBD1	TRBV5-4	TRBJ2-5	ASSRDSQETQY
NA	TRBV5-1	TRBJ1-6	ASSLRAGSIPNSPLH
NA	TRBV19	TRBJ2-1	ASSSDGGPYNEQF
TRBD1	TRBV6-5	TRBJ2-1	ASSLGQGVDEQF
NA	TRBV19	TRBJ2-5	ASSIVTGETQY
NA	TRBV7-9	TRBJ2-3	ASSSRGQDTQY
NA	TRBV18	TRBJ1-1	ASSSYLQGPNTEAF
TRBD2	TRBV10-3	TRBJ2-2	AISDSGRGTGELF
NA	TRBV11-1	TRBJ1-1	ASFQLGARMNTEAF
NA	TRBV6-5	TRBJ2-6	ASSPRNSGANVLT
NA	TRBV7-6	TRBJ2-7	ASSLRTPGLGEQY
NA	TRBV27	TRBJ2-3	ASSFDGRGTDTQY
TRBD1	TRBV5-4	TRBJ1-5	ASSWDSPPHQH
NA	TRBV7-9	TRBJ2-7	ASSFLSFASRDEQY
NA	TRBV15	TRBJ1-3	ATSRELYSGNTIY
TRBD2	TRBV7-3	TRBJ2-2	ASSSHGTSGRRTGELF
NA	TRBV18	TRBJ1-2	ASSPQVGNYGYT
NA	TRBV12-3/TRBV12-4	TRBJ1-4	ASSFGGVEKLF
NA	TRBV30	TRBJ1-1	AWSQTGNTEAF
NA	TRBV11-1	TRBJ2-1	ASSSTDIDEQF
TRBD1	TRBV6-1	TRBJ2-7	ASSEVDRVYEQY